A single sample is the source of the 16 T cell receptor beta chains below, sequenced in a study of blood T cells in healthy people across ages. Next came a second PCR, run for roughly 6 to 11 cycles, which used a sample-barcoded 5' primer along with a J-beta primer mix. TCRdb processed the 5' RACE reads anew with MiXCR; each CDR3 protein has one entry. Of about 1 million distinct CDR3 sequences in the sample, under 55% are singletons; the top ten hold approximately 17%. Sequenced input: blood. These receptors were taken from a woman aged 60-75 years in good health.

The chain joins TRBV4-2 to TRBJ2-3, with a possible D match to TRBD1 (6 bases). The CDR3 length is 16 residues. Germline CDR1 LGHNA, CDR2 YNFKEQ. Trimming shortened V by 0 bases and J by 0 bases, and 10 bases separated the two germline ends. The CDR3 here is CASSQDRDTSTDTQYF. DNA for the CDR3: TGTGCCAGCAGCCAAGACCGGGACACTAGCACAGATACGCAGTATTTT.

This clonotype showed up just a few times. The chain carries TRBV24-1 and TRBJ2-7; weak D call: TRBD2 (5 bases). Germline values: CDR1 KGHDR, CDR2 SFDVKD. CDR3 length: 12 amino acids. V gave up 8 bases and J gave up 10 bases, with 17 bases separating them. The CDR3 coding sequence is TGTGCCACCAAGCTTCATACGGCGGGCCAGTACTTC. Residues: CATKLHTAGQYF.

This clonotype was counted only a few times. V usage is TRBV7-9 and J usage is TRBJ2-2; D is ambiguous. V lost 1 base, J lost 3 bases, and 3 bases lay in between. CDR3 length: 13 residues. CDR1 is SEHNR, CDR2 FQNEAQ, per germline (reference sequence). The CDR3 is CASSLVDTGELFF. CDR3 bases: TGTGCCAGCAGCTTAGTTGACACCGGGGAGCTGTTTTTT.

The chain combines TRBV10-3 with TRBJ2-2, with D possibly being TRBD1 or TRBD2 (5 bases each). Trimming removed 6 bases at V and 7 bases at J, with 18 bases between. CDR1 ENHRY and CDR2 SYGVKD come from the germline V gene. The CDR3 is made up of 15 amino acids. CDR3 loop: CAIRSGGATGGELFF. In DNA, the CDR3 is TGTGCCATCAGAAGCGGTGGGGCGACCGGCGGGGAGCTGTTTTTT.

The chain carries TRBV21-1 and TRBJ2-7; the table assigns TRBD2, which was not confirmed against the DNA. The DNA end lines up better with TRBJ2-5; the J call may be wrong. TRBV21-1 counts as a pseudogene. This CDR3 has 17 amino acids. Written as DNA, the CDR3 is TGTGCCAGCAGCAAAGCGAGGGAACTAGCGGGAATTGAGACCCAGTACTTC. This gives the protein CASSKARELAGIETQYF.

As for this clonotype: A read error may be the cause here, since a much bigger clone is one base away. The chain links TRBV29-1 to TRBJ2-5; D is possibly TRBD2 (7 bases). The J call may be incorrect, as the DNA end agrees better with TRBJ2-7. Germline CDR1 SQVTM, CDR2 ANQGSEA. This CDR3 comprises 14 residues. Here the CDR3 reads CSVGGGRTSYEQYF. The DNA of the CDR3 is TGCAGCGTTGGGGGGGGGCGAACCTCCTACGAGCAGTACTTC.

This clonotype was picked up a small number of times. V is TRBV5-1 and J is TRBJ2-5; possibly TRBD2 for D (5 bases). Germline V lookup: CDR1 SGHRS, CDR2 YFSETQ. With 0 bases removed from V and 7 bases from J, the gap between germline ends came to 19 bases. This CDR3 region has 16 residues. CDR3 loop: CASSLAALTREGTQYF. The CDR3 nucleotides are TGCGCCAGCAGCTTGGCCGCCCTCACTAGAGAGGGGACCCAGTACTTC.

This clonotype was recorded a few times. The chain joins TRBV6-1 to TRBJ2-7, with 10 bases that match TRBD1. Germline V CDR1 and CDR2: MNHNS, SASEGT. J was trimmed by 1 base and V by 7 bases; bases with no gene match: 4. CDR3 length equals 14 residues. The CDR3 DNA sequence: TGTGCCAGCACCGACAGGGGGCCTTCCTACGAGCAGTACTTC. Protein sequence: CASTDRGPSYEQYF.

The chain joins TRBV4-1 to TRBJ2-5; possible D gene TRBD2, 5 bases. Per germline, CDR1 MGHRA and CDR2 YSYEKL. This CDR3 is 13 amino acids long. Trimming cost V 0 bases and J 9 bases, with 11 bases left between them. The CDR3, as DNA: TGCGCCAGCAGCCAAGATCCACTCGGGGCCCAGTACTTC. It codes for CASSQDPLGAQYF.

Note on this clonotype: One junction end does not reproduce the germline sequence, and a read error may be involved. The chain combines TRBV11-2 with TRBJ2-7; D could derive from TRBD1 or TRBD2 (5 bases each). The CDR3 sequence is 15 residues long. CDR1 SGHAT and CDR2 FQNNGV come from the germline V gene. The CDR3 DNA reads as TGTGCCAGCAACTTAGAGGGGACCAACTCCTACGAGCAGTACTTC. It yields the protein CASNLEGTNSYEQYF. Combining the CDR3 with reference TRBV11-2 and TRBJ2-7 gives the whole variable domain EAGVAQSPRYKIIEKRQSVAFWCNPISGHATLYWYQQILGQGPKLLIQFQNNGVVDDSQLPKDRFSAERLKGVDSTLKIQPAKLEDSAVYLCASNLEGTNSYEQYFGPGTRLTVT.

The J gene is TRBJ2-5, the V gene TRBV20-1; TRBD1 matches 9 bases. Losses at the gene ends were 4 bases for V and 1 base for J; bases not matched to a gene: 13. CDR1 and CDR2 (germline): DFQATT, SNEGSKA (reference sequence). The CDR3 totals 17 residues. CDR3 coding DNA: TGCAGTGCTAACCTAGCCGACAGGGGGGATTTCCAAGAGACCCAGTACTTC. Translation gives CSANLADRGDFQETQYF.

This clonotype was found many times. In DNA, the CDR3 is TGTGCCACCCTTGACACGGTCCGGGACAGCTCCTACGAGCAGTACTTC. As protein: CATLDTVRDSSYEQYF. This chain connects TRBV10-3 to TRBJ2-7; 7 nucleotides align to TRBD1. CDR3 length: 16 amino acids. The germline gives CDR1 ENHRY, CDR2 SYGVKD. J gave up 0 bases and V 10 bases, and 15 bases lay outside the gene matches.

This clonotype was detected a few times. The chain combines TRBV7-9 with TRBJ2-7; possible D gene TRBD1, 6 bases. Germline-derived CDR1 and CDR2 are SEHNR and FQNEAQ (reference sequence). CDR3 length: 14 amino acids. Trimming shortened V by 7 bases and J by 1 base, and 14 bases separated the two germline ends. Written as DNA, the CDR3 is TGTGCCAGCACCCCGACAGGTGGATCCTACGAGCAGTACTTC. Translating gives CASTPTGGSYEQYF.

A few counts support this clonotype. The gene calls are TRBV21-1 and TRBJ2-4; TRBD1, the D gene given by the table, was not confirmed from the DNA. TRBV21-1 is a known pseudogene. The CDR3 consists of 15 residues. The CDR3 protein is CASSKDSPGGGIQYF. CDR3 nucleotides: TGTGCCAGCAGTAAGGACAGTCCGGGTGGGGGCATTCAGTACTTC.

This clonotype appeared once. The chain uses TRBV5-6 and TRBJ1-6, with TRBD1 matching over 7 bases. Germline V CDR1 and CDR2: SGHDT, YYEEEE. The CDR3 loop spans 18 amino acids. The V segment lost 4 bases and the J segment 5 bases; nucleotides outside the gene matches: 15. Written as DNA, the CDR3 is TGTGCCAGCAGCCCGCGACAGGGATGGGTATGGGATAATTCACCCCTCCACTTT. Amino acids: CASSPRQGWVWDNSPLHF.

The J gene is TRBJ2-1, the V gene TRBV5-1, with D perhaps TRBD1 (6 bases). The CDR3 contains 14 residues. V shed 0 bases and J shed 9 bases, with 13 bases lying between them. Germline V lookup: CDR1 SGHRS, CDR2 YFSETQ. As DNA, the CDR3 is TGCGCCAGCAGCTTGGGGCGAAGGGGGACTGAGCAGTTCTTC. It codes for CASSLGRRGTEQFF. The full variable domain, its missing parts supplied by reference TRBV5-1 and TRBJ2-1, is KAGVTQTPRYLIKTRGQQVTLSCSPISGHRSVSWYQQTPGQGLQFLFEYFSETQRNKGNFPGRFSGRQFSNSRSEMNVSTLELGDSALYLCASSLGRRGTEQFFGPGTRLTVL.